This TCR beta chain derives from a study of OX40 agonist ivuxolimab in advanced cancers. Whole-study context: Patients were treated with ivuxolimab, an agonistic anti-OX40 (CD134) antibody. Study-wide findings and caveats: Circulating CD4+ and CD8+ T cells showed clonal expansion by week 6 at 0.1 to 3.0 mg/kg.

Germline V gene data show CDR1 as SGHDN and CDR2 as FVKESK. CDR3 length: 16 residues. Deletions cut 10 bases from V and 0 bases from J, with 16 bases between. Turning to this clone: The antigen remains unidentified.

Assay: immunoSEQ multiplex PCR; the TCRdb copy retains only in-frame clones and omits some. In the table there are under 40,000 clones, over 80% of which are singletons. This receptor was taken from an adult with an advanced solid tumor such as melanoma, head and neck, liver or kidney cancer. Sequenced here: CD4+ or CD8+ T cells sorted from blood, sampled in a trial of the OX40 agonist ivuxolimab. This sequence joins TRBV14 and TRBJ2-6, with D unclear. The CDR3 region has the DNA TGTGCCACCACCGAGCGCCGCGCCTCTGGGGCCAACGTCCTGACTTTC. Amino acids: CATTERRASGANVLTF.